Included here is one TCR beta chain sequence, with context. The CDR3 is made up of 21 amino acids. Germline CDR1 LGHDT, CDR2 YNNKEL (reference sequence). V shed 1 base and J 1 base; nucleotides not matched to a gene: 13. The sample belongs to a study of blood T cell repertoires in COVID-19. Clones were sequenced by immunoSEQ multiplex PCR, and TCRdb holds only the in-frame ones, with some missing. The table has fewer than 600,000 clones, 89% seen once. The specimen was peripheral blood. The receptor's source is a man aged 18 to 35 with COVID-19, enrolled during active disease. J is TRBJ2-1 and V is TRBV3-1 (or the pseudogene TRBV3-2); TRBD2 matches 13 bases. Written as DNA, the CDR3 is TGTGCCAGCAGCCAAGCCCGCTCCCGGACTAGCGGGAGAATGTCCTACAATGAGCAGTTCTTC. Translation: CASSQARSRTSGRMSYNEQFF.